Sequencing of this T cell receptor beta chain was carried out in a study of Graves' ophthalmopathy and Graves' hyperthyroidism. Patients with other autoimmune diseases, uncontrolled infections, pregnancy or lactation were excluded. Diagnoses were established from clinical symptoms, serum thyroxine, TRAb, thyroid ultrasound and orbital computed tomography. RNA transcripts were the source from which TCR beta CDR3 regions were amplified. Second-round multiplex PCR came after a first-round RT-PCR that employed HTBI primers. TCRdb reprocessed the multiplex PCR reads with MiXCR, giving one entry per CDR3 protein. The sample has roughly 410,000 distinct CDR3 sequences; 15% are singletons. The CDR3 has 14 residues. Germline V CDR1 and CDR2: MNHEY, SVGAGI. Note on this clonotype: The junction and the germline gene differ at one end; a read error may be behind it.

This TCR came from a woman in her late teens or twenties with stable Graves' hyperthyroidism. The chain links TRBV6-5 to TRBJ2-7; D uncertain. Sequenced material: peripheral blood. In DNA, the CDR3 is TGTGCCAGCAGTTACTCGGGTGGCATCTACAAGCAGTACTTC. Its protein is CASSYSGGIYKQYF.